Ten or more counts support the clone carrying this TCR beta chain. V lost 4 bases to trimming and J lost 4 bases; unmatched junction nucleotides: 5. Germline V gene sequence: CDR1 SGHRS, CDR2 YFSETQ. The CDR3 is 15 residues long. The data were taken from a study of human T cells and chemical hapten exposure. Study information: Minor pooled library volume differences mainly drove per-sample TCR yield variation.

The authors' total RNA extraction used unfractionated whole blood. Individual cDNA molecules each carried unique molecular identifiers attached by the library. TCRdb reanalysed the 5' RACE reads using MiXCR and keeps one entry per CDR3 protein. The sample yields around 82,000 distinct CDR3 sequences, 6.5% to 8.5% seen once. This chain joins TRBV5-1 and TRBJ2-6, with 7 bases lining up with TRBD2. This sequence originates from a male donor in good health. CDR3 residues: CASSRGETGANVLTF. Written as DNA, the CDR3 is TGCGCCAGCAGCCGGGGGGAAACCGGGGCCAACGTCCTGACTTTC. The complete variable domain, with remaining parts taken from reference TRBV5-1 and TRBJ2-6, reads KAGVTQTPRYLIKTRGQQVTLSCSPISGHRSVSWYQQTPGQGLQFLFEYFSETQRNKGNFPGRFSGRQFSNSRSEMNVSTLELGDSALYLCASSRGETGANVLTFGAGSRLTVL.